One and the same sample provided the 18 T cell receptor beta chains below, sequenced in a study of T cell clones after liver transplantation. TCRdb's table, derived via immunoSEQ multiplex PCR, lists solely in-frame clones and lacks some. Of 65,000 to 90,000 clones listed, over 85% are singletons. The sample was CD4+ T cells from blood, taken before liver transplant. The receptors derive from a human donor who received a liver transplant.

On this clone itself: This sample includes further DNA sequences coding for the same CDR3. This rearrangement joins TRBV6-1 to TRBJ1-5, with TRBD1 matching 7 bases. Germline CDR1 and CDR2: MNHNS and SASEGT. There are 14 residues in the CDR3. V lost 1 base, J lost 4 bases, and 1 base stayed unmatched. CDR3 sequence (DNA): TGTGCCAGCAGTGAAGACAGGGGAAATCAGCCCCAGCATTTT. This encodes CASSEDRGNQPQHF.

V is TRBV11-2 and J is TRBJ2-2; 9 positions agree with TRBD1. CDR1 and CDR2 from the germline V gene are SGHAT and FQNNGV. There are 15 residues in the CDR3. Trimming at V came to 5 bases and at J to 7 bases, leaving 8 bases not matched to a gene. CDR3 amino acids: CASSQGDRADGELFF. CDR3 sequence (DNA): TGTGCCAGCAGCCAAGGGGACAGGGCGGACGGGGAGCTGTTTTTT.

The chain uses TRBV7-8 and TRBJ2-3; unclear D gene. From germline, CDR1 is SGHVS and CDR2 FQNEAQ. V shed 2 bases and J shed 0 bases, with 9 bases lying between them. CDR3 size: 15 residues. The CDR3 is CASSLSSRSTDTQYF. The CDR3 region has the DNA TGTGCCAGCAGCTTAAGTAGTCGGAGCACAGATACGCAGTATTTT.

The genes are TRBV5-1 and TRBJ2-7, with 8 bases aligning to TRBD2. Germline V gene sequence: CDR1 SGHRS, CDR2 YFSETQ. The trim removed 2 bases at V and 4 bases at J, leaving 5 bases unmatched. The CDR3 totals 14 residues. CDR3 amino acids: CASSLLAGWYEQYF. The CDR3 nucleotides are TGCGCCAGCAGCTTATTAGCGGGATGGTACGAGCAGTACTTC. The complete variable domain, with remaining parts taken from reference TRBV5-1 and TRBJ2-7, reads KAGVTQTPRYLIKTRGQQVTLSCSPISGHRSVSWYQQTPGQGLQFLFEYFSETQRNKGNFPGRFSGRQFSNSRSEMNVSTLELGDSALYLCASSLLAGWYEQYFGPGTRLTVT.

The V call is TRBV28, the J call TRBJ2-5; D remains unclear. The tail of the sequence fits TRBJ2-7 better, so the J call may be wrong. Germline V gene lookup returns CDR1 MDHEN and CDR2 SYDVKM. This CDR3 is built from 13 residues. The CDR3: CASGLNLNYEQYF. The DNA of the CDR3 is TGTGCCAGCGGGCTGAACCTAAACTACGAGCAGTACTTC.

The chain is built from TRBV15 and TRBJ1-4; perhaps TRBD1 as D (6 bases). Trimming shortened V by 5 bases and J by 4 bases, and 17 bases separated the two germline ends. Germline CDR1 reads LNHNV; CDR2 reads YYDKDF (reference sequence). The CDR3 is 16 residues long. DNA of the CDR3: TGTGCCACCAGCGGCCCGGGGAGGGGGAATAATGAAAAACTGTTTTTT. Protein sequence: CATSGPGRGNNEKLFF.

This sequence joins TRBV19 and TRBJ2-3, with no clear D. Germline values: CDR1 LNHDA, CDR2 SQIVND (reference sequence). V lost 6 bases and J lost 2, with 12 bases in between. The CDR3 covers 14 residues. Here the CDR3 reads CASSPFISTDTQYF. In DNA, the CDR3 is TGTGCCAGTAGCCCCTTTATTTCCACAGATACGCAGTATTTT. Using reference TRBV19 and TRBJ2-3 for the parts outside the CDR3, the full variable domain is DGGITQSPKYLFRKEGQNVTLSCEQNLNHDAMYWYRQDPGQGLRLIYYSQIVNDFQKGDIAEGYSVSREKKESFPLTVTSAQKNPTAFYLCASSPFISTDTQYFGPGTRLTVL.

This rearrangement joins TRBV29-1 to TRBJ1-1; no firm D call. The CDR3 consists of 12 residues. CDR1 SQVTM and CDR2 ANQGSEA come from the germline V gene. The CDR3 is CTGGRTNTEAFF. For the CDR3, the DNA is TGCACCGGAGGACGGACGAACACTGAAGCTTTCTTT.

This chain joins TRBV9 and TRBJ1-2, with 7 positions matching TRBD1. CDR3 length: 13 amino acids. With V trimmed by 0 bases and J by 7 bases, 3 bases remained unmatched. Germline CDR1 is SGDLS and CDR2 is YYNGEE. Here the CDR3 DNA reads TGTGCCAGCAGCGTAGACAGGGGAGGTGGCTACACCTTC. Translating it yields CASSVDRGGGYTF.

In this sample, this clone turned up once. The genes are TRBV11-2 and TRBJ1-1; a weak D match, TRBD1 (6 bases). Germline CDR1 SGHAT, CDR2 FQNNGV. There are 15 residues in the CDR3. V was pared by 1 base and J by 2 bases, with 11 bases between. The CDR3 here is CASSLARTVNTEAFF. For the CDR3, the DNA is TGTGCCAGCAGCTTAGCGAGGACAGTCAACACTGAAGCTTTCTTT.

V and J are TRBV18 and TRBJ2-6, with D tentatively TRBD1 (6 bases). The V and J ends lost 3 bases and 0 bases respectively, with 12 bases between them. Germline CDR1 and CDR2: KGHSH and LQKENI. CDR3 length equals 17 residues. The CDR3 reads CASSPPTGHSGANVLTF. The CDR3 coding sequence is TGTGCCAGCTCACCTCCGACAGGACACTCTGGGGCCAACGTCCTGACTTTC.

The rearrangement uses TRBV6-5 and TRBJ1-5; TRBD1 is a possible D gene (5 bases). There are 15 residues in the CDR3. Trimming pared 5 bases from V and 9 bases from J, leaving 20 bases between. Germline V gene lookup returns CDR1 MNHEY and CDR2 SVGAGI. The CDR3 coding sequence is TGTGCCAGCAGTCCAGGGACGGGAAAAAATTTGCCCCAGCATTTT. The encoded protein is CASSPGTGKNLPQHF.

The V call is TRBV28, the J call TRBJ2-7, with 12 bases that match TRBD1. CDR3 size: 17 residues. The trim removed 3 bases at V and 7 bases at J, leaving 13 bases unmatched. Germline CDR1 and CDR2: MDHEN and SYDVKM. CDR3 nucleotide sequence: TGTGCCAGCAGTTTTTCCTTCGGGACAGGGGGCGCGGGGGAGCAGTACTTC. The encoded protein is CASSFSFGTGGAGEQYF.

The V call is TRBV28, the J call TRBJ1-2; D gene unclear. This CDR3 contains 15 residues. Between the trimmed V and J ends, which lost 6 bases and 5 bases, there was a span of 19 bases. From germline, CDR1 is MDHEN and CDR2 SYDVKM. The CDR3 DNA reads TGTGCCAGCAGCCACTTCTCGGCCCCCAATTATGGCTACACCTTC. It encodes CASSHFSAPNYGYTF.

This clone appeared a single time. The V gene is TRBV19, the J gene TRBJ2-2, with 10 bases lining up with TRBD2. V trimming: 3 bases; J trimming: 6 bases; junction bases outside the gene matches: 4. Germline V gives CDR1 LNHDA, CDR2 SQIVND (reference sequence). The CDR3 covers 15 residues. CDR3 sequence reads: CASSIVAGGPGELFF. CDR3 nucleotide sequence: TGTGCCAGTAGTATTGTAGCGGGAGGTCCCGGGGAGCTGTTTTTT.

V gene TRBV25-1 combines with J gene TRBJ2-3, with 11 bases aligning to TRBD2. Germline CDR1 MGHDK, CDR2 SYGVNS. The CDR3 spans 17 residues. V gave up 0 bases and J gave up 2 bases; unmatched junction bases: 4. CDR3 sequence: CASSEYRLAGSTDTQYF. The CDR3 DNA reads TGTGCCAGCAGTGAATATAGACTAGCGGGGTCCACAGATACGCAGTATTTT.

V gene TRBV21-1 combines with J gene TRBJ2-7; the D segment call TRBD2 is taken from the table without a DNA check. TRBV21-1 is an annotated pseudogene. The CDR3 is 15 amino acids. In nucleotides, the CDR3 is TGTGCCAGCAGCGGCTCGACTCTGGACTCCTACGAGCAGTACTTC. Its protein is CASSGSTLDSYEQYF.

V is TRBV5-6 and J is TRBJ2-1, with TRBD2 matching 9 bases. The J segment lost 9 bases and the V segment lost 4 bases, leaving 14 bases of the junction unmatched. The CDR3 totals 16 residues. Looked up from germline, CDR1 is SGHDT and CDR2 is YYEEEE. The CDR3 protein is CASSTDSGRSLSEQFF. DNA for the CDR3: TGTGCCAGCAGCACAGATAGCGGGAGAAGTCTCAGTGAGCAGTTCTTC. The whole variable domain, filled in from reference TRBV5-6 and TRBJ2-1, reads DAGVTQSPTHLIKTRGQQVTLRCSPKSGHDTVSWYQQALGQGPQFIFQYYEEEERQRGNFPDRFSGHQFPNYSSELNVNALLLGDSALYLCASSTDSGRSLSEQFFGPGTRLTVL.